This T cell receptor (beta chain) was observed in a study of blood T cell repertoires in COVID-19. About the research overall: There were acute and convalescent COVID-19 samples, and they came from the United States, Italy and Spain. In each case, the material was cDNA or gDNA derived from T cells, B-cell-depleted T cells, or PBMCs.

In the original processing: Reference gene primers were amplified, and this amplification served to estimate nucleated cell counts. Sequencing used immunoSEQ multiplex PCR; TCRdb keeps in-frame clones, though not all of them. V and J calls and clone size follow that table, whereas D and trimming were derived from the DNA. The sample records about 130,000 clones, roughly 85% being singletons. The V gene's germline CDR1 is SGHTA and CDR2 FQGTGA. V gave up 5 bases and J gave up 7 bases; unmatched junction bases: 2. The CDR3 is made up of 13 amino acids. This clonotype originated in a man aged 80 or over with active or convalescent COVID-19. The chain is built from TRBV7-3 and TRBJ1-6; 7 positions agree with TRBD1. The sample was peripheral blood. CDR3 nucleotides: TGTGCCAGCAGCCAGGGACAGAATTCACCCCTCCACTTT. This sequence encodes CASSQGQNSPLHF. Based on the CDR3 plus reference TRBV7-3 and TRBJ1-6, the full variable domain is GAGVSQTPSNKVTEKGKYVELRCDPISGHTALYWYRQSLGQGPEFLIYFQGTGAADDSGLPNDRFFAVRPEGSVSTLKIQRTERGDSAVYLCASSQGQNSPLHFGNGTRLTVT.